The 29 T cell receptor beta chains given below trace back to one sample, sequenced in a study of OX40 agonist ivuxolimab in advanced cancers. The assay was immunoSEQ multiplex PCR, and TCRdb's table has in-frame clones only and misses some. The table lists roughly 130,000 clones, about 93% of them singletons, with more than 0.15% in the top ten. The sample was CD4+ or CD8+ T cells sorted from blood, taken in a trial of the OX40 agonist ivuxolimab. Every receptor here comes from an adult with an advanced solid tumor such as melanoma, head and neck, liver or kidney cancer.

This chain connects TRBV5-5 to TRBJ2-7; no reliable D call. The CDR3 contains 14 residues. Germline values: CDR1 SGHKS, CDR2 YYEKEE (reference sequence). V lost 2 bases and J lost 3, with 12 bases in between. CDR3 sequence: CASSFGHWDYEQYF. Written as DNA, the CDR3 is TGTGCCAGCAGCTTTGGGCACTGGGACTACGAGCAGTACTTC.

The V and J genes are TRBV18 and TRBJ2-1; 7 nucleotides align to TRBD1. Looked up from germline, CDR1 is KGHSH and CDR2 is LQKENI. The CDR3 sequence is 16 residues long. V lost 2 bases to trimming and J lost 6 bases; unmatched junction nucleotides: 10. The CDR3 DNA follows: TGTGCCAGCTCACCATCAGGACAGGTGAGGGGCAATGAGCAGTTCTTC. Translation gives CASSPSGQVRGNEQFF.

V and J are TRBV28 and TRBJ2-7; 7 nucleotides line up with TRBD2. The CDR3 has 15 residues. V gave up 7 bases and J gave up 4 bases; unmatched junction bases: 13. CDR1 and CDR2 from the germline V gene are MDHEN and SYDVKM. CDR3 in DNA: TGTGCCAGCATAACGTCGGGGGGAGGGCTGTACGAGCAGTACTTC. Amino acid sequence: CASITSGGGLYEQYF.

The V and J genes are TRBV6-5 and TRBJ1-1; the D is unclear. Germline V gene sequence: CDR1 MNHEY, CDR2 SVGAGI. The V gene lost 5 bases and the J gene lost 1 base, with 8 bases spanning the gap. The CDR3 is 13 amino acids. CDR3 bases: TGTGCCAGCAGTGTGGAGCGGAACACTGAAGCTTTCTTT. Residues: CASSVERNTEAFF.

The CDR3 sequence is CASSSPASTGLMNTEAFF. The CDR3 nucleotides are TGTGCCAGCAGTTCCCCGGCTTCAACGGGACTGATGAACACTGAAGCTTTCTTT. This chain uses TRBV28 with TRBJ1-1, with D possibly TRBD1 on 5 matching bases. This CDR3 has 18 amino acids. Germline CDR1 MDHEN, CDR2 SYDVKM. The ends were cut back, 4 bases at V and 0 bases at J, with 21 bases in the middle.

J is TRBJ2-1 and V is TRBV15; D perhaps matches TRBD1 (6 bases). Trimming took 2 bases from V and 10 from J, leaving 21 bases between them. The CDR3 has 16 amino acids. Germline CDR1 reads LNHNV; CDR2 reads YYDKDF (reference sequence). CDR3 in DNA: TGTGCCACCAGCAGATTGGGGGCGGGCCTCACGGTGGAGCAGTTCTTC. It encodes CATSRLGAGLTVEQFF.

This chain links TRBV5-4 with TRBJ2-1, with no clear D. The germline V gene has CDR1 SGHNT and CDR2 YYREEE (reference sequence). The V end was cut by 6 bases, the J end by 0 bases, with 22 bases between. The CDR3 is made up of 18 amino acids. CDR3 sequence: CASTFRAIDLSSYNEQFF. The CDR3 bases are TGTGCCAGCACCTTCCGAGCGATAGACCTGAGCTCCTACAATGAGCAGTTCTTC.

J is TRBJ2-2 and V is TRBV5-1; 12 bases are shared with TRBD2. In germline, CDR1 is SGHRS, CDR2 YFSETQ. The junction had 5 bases not matched to a gene; V was cut back by 4 bases and J by 4 bases. The CDR3 length is 16 residues. The DNA of the CDR3 is TGCGCCAGCAGCCCCACTAGCGGGAGGTCCACCGGGGAGCTGTTTTTT. Protein sequence: CASSPTSGRSTGELFF.

The chain recombines TRBV23-1 with TRBJ2-2; perhaps D is TRBD1 or TRBD2 (5 bases each). TRBV23-1 is filed as an ORF, its function uncertain. Trimming shortened V by 0 bases and J by 3 bases, and 8 bases separated the two germline ends. This CDR3 contains 15 residues. The CDR3 bases are TGCGCCAGCAGTCAATCCGGGGCCTACACCGGGGAGCTGTTTTTT. Protein sequence: CASSQSGAYTGELFF.

The chain carries TRBV30 and TRBJ2-5; D gene uncertain. The CDR3 extends over 15 amino acids. Trimming removed 1 base at V and 2 bases at J, with 14 bases between. Germline values: CDR1 GTSNPN, CDR2 SVGIG (reference sequence). The CDR3 spells CAWSGAGPGQETQYF. DNA for the CDR3: TGTGCCTGGAGTGGGGCTGGGCCCGGGCAAGAGACCCAGTACTTC.

The gene calls are TRBV6-6 and TRBJ1-4; TRBD1 might be the D (5 bases). The V end was cut by 4 bases, the J end by 7 bases, with 13 bases between. Germline V gene lookup returns CDR1 MNHNY and CDR2 SVGAGI (reference sequence). The CDR3 is 14 residues long. The CDR3 DNA follows: TGTGCCAGCAGTTTGCAGGGTGGTGGTGAAAAACTGTTTTTT. Amino acids: CASSLQGGGEKLFF.

This chain connects TRBV7-2 to TRBJ2-3, with D possibly matching TRBD2 (6 bases). V was shortened by 5 bases and J by 0 bases, with 12 bases between the two germline ends. Germline CDR1 reads SGHTA; CDR2 reads FQGNSA. The CDR3 runs 15 residues. CDR3: CASSRGYPSTDTQYF. The CDR3 nucleotides read TGTGCCAGCAGCCGGGGGTACCCTAGCACAGATACGCAGTATTTT.

The J gene is TRBJ2-3, the V gene TRBV6-5, with D perhaps matching TRBD1 or TRBD2 (5 bases each). The CDR3 runs to 14 residues. Germline V gene data show CDR1 as MNHEY and CDR2 as SVGAGI. V was trimmed by 6 bases and J by 14 bases, leaving 24 bases between them. The CDR3 loop reads CASSPPGRDGVGYF. The CDR3 DNA sequence: TGTGCCAGCAGCCCTCCCGGACGGGACGGGGTCGGGTATTTT.

This sequence joins TRBV4-2 and TRBJ2-1, with 8 positions matching TRBD1. Germline CDR1 reads LGHNA; CDR2 reads YNFKEQ. The CDR3 has 15 residues. V was clipped by 4 bases and J by 1 base; unmatched bases: 3. CDR3 amino acids: CASSRQGSSYNEQFF. The CDR3 bases are TGTGCCAGCAGCCGACAGGGGTCGTCCTACAATGAGCAGTTCTTC.

J is TRBJ1-5 and V is TRBV6-5, with TRBD1 as a possible D gene (5 bases). Germline V gene lookup returns CDR1 MNHEY and CDR2 SVGAGI. The CDR3 has 14 amino acids. V was cut by 7 bases and J by 3 bases, with 13 bases left in between. The CDR3 loop reads CASKPGGINQPQHF. DNA of the CDR3: TGTGCCAGCAAACCCGGGGGGATCAATCAGCCCCAGCATTTT.

This chain uses TRBV28 with TRBJ2-1, with 8 bases that match TRBD2. The junction had 8 bases not matched to a gene; V was cut back by 6 bases and J by 7 bases. Germline V gene sequence: CDR1 MDHEN, CDR2 SYDVKM. This CDR3 comprises 14 residues. CDR3 DNA: TGTGCCAGCAGCGGGGGGGGCCTAGTAAATGAGCAGTTCTTC. As protein: CASSGGGLVNEQFF.

Note on this clone: This sample includes further DNA sequences coding for the same CDR3. The chain couples TRBV5-1 to TRBJ2-5, with TRBD2 as a possible D gene (6 bases). This CDR3 contains 14 residues. The germline V gene encodes CDR1 SGHRS and CDR2 YFSETQ. Trimming left V 3 bases short and J 3 bases short, with 12 bases between. The CDR3 region is CASSSGTLKETQYF. In nucleotides, the CDR3 is TGCGCCAGCAGCTCTGGGACTTTAAAAGAGACCCAGTACTTC.

CDR3 sequence: CAIRTDVNTEAFF. CDR3 sequence (DNA): TGTGCCATCAGGACAGACGTGAACACTGAAGCTTTCTTT. The chain joins TRBV10-3 to TRBJ1-1; a possible D gene is TRBD1 (5 bases). V was shortened by 6 bases and J by 0 bases, with 8 bases between the two germline ends. Germline V gene data show CDR1 as ENHRY and CDR2 as SYGVKD. CDR3 length: 13 residues.

The V gene is TRBV19, the J gene TRBJ1-2, with a weak D call TRBD1 (6 bases). This CDR3 contains 14 residues. Trimming cost V 7 bases and J 1 base, with 13 bases left between them. Germline V CDR1 and CDR2: LNHDA, SQIVND (reference sequence). CDR3 DNA sequence: TGTGCCAGTACCTACAGGGACCTTAACTATGGCTACACCTTC. It translates to CASTYRDLNYGYTF.

The DNA of the CDR3 is TGTGCCAGCGCCCCAGGGAACACCATATATTTT. This encodes CASAPGNTIYF. The chain has TRBV2 and TRBJ1-3; maybe TRBD1 (5 bases). The CDR3 covers 11 residues. Germline-derived CDR1 and CDR2 are SNHLY and FYNNEI. Trimming left V 8 bases short and J 7 bases short, with 9 bases between. The whole variable domain, filled in from reference TRBV2 and TRBJ1-3, reads EPEVTQTPSHQVTQMGQEVILRCVPISNHLYFYWYRQILGQKVEFLVSFYNNEISEKSEIFDDQFSVERPDGSNFTLKIRSTKLEDSAMYFCASAPGNTIYFGEGSWLTVV.

The genes are TRBV6-1 and TRBJ1-5; TRBD1 aligns across 7 bases. V lost 7 bases, J lost 2 bases, and 2 bases stayed unmatched. CDR1 and CDR2 from the germline V gene are MNHNS and SASEGT. The CDR3 is 13 amino acids. CDR3: CASTGTGNQPQHF. CDR3 coding DNA: TGTGCCAGCACCGGGACAGGCAATCAGCCCCAGCATTTT.

This chain links TRBV7-8 with TRBJ1-4, with TRBD1 matching over 9 bases. This CDR3 is built from 14 residues. The ends lost 6 bases at V and 6 bases at J; junction bases unmatched: 5. The germline V gene encodes CDR1 SGHVS and CDR2 FQNEAQ. The CDR3 DNA sequence: TGTGCCAGCAGACTGGACAGGGGTTATGAAAAACTGTTTTTT. Encoded protein: CASRLDRGYEKLFF.

The chain joins TRBV7-2 to TRBJ1-2; D unresolved. This CDR3 spans 12 amino acids. V was cut by 2 bases and J by 2 bases, with 3 bases left in between. Germline-derived CDR1 and CDR2 are SGHTA and FQGNSA. CDR3 sequence: CASSLLNYGYTF. In DNA form, the CDR3 reads TGTGCCAGCAGCTTATTAAACTATGGCTACACCTTC. The variable domain in full, with the rest retrieved from reference TRBV7-2 and TRBJ1-2, is GAGVSQSPSNKVTEKGKDVELRCDPISGHTALYWYRQSLGQGLEFLIYFQGNSAPDKSGLPSDRFSAERTGGSVSTLTIQRTQQEDSAVYLCASSLLNYGYTFGSGTRLTVV.

J is TRBJ2-2 and V is TRBV6-5, with 13 bases fitting TRBD2. The length of the CDR3 is 15 residues. CDR1 is MNHEY and CDR2 is SVGAGI in the germline V gene. J lost 7 bases, V lost 5 bases, and 4 bases had no gene match. This CDR3 reads CASSRTSGSLGELFF. Here the CDR3 DNA reads TGTGCCAGCAGTAGGACTAGCGGGAGCCTCGGGGAGCTGTTTTTT.

The rearrangement joins TRBV7-2 to TRBJ2-2; D remains unclear. CDR3 size: 16 residues. CDR1 is SGHTA and CDR2 is FQGNSA in the germline V gene. The V gene lost 2 bases and the J gene lost 4 bases, with 14 bases spanning the gap. Here the CDR3 reads CASSLSGGPGTGELFF. The CDR3 DNA follows: TGTGCCAGCAGCTTATCGGGTGGACCGGGCACCGGGGAGCTGTTTTTT.

V gene TRBV14 combines with J gene TRBJ1-1, with D possibly TRBD1 on 5 matching bases. This CDR3 contains 15 residues. Between the trimmed V and J ends, which lost 4 bases and 1 base, there was a span of 13 bases. The germline V gene has CDR1 SGHDN and CDR2 FVKESK. The CDR3 DNA is TGTGCCAGCAGCCGCCTGACAGCGGCGAACACTGAAGCTTTCTTT. Its translation: CASSRLTAANTEAFF.

The chain employs TRBV7-2 and TRBJ2-2; D gene unclear. The CDR3 loop spans 12 amino acids. Germline lookup yields CDR1 SGHTA and CDR2 FQGNSA. Between the trimmed V and J ends, which lost 5 bases and 6 bases, there was a span of 7 bases. The CDR3 sequence: CASSQTAGELFF. CDR3 sequence (DNA): TGTGCCAGCAGCCAAACGGCCGGGGAGCTGTTTTTT.

V usage is TRBV4-1 and J usage is TRBJ1-5, with no clear D. The CDR3 loop spans 15 amino acids. Trimming left V 0 bases short and J 2 bases short, with 8 bases between. CDR1 and CDR2 (germline): MGHRA, YSYEKL. Here the CDR3 reads CASSQEERGNQPQHF. The CDR3 DNA reads TGCGCCAGCAGCCAAGAGGAACGCGGCAATCAGCCCCAGCATTTT.

This rearrangement joins TRBV5-1 to TRBJ2-5; 8 nucleotides align to TRBD1. The DNA end lines up better with TRBJ2-7; the J call may be wrong. Germline CDR1 and CDR2: SGHRS and YFSETQ. The CDR3 is 16 amino acids. The CDR3 sequence: CASSFLRQGTAGEQYF. The CDR3 DNA is TGCGCCAGCAGCTTCTTACGACAGGGGACGGCGGGCGAGCAGTACTTC.